These 23 T cell receptor beta chains were all obtained from the same sample, sequenced in a study of shared clonotypes between healthy human individuals. The method was immunoSEQ multiplex PCR; TCRdb's version includes in-frame clones alone and lacks a portion of them. The table lists around 2,000,000 clones, 85% to 95% of them singletons. Terminally differentiated effector memory CD45RA+ cells were excluded from the naive CD8 cells, which were CD45RO-negative and positively selected for CCR7. The sample taken for sequencing was naive CD8+ T cells from PBMCs. These receptors were taken from a man between 18 and 29 years old in good health. Some clones in this sample may be carry-over from other donors' samples.

The V call is TRBV4-3, the J call TRBJ1-2; D is ambiguous. Trimming cost V 0 bases and J 3 bases, with 8 bases left between them. Per the germline V gene, CDR1 is LGHNA and CDR2 is YSLEER. The CDR3 covers 14 residues. CDR3 loop: CASSQDLEDYGYTF. The CDR3 nucleotides read TGCGCCAGCAGCCAAGATTTGGAGGACTATGGCTACACCTTC.

The chain carries TRBV9 and TRBJ1-1, with TRBD1 matching over 10 bases. The germline V gene encodes CDR1 SGDLS and CDR2 YYNGEE. This CDR3 has 15 amino acids. The V gene end was trimmed by 5 bases and the J gene end by 0 bases; junction bases not matched to a gene: 4. The CDR3 region has the DNA TGTGCCAGCAGATTGGGACAGGGGATGAACACTGAAGCTTTCTTT. This translates into CASRLGQGMNTEAFF.

The gene calls are TRBV19 and TRBJ1-1, with D unresolved. The ends were cut back, 8 bases at V and 5 bases at J, with 12 bases in the middle. The CDR3 consists of 12 residues. Germline CDR1 and CDR2: LNHDA and SQIVND (reference sequence). This chain's CDR3 is CASQGWETEAFF. Here the CDR3 DNA reads TGTGCCAGTCAAGGTTGGGAAACTGAAGCTTTCTTT.

The CDR3 nucleotides read TGCGCCAGCAGCCAAGGAGAGGACGATGAGCAGTTCTTC. Protein sequence: CASSQGEDDEQFF. V and J are TRBV4-3 and TRBJ2-1; D remains unclear. The length of the CDR3 is 13 residues. The ends were cut back, 1 base at V and 8 bases at J, with 9 bases in the middle. In germline, CDR1 is LGHNA, CDR2 YSLEER.

The chain joins TRBV11-3 to TRBJ1-6; D possibly corresponds to TRBD1 (5 bases). V lost 8 bases and J lost 14, with 7 bases in between. Germline-derived CDR1 and CDR2 are SGHNT and YENEEA. The CDR3 is 9 residues long. As DNA, the CDR3 is TGTGCCAGCGGGGCCGCCCTCCACTTT. Translated: CASGAALHF.

The gene calls are TRBV9 and TRBJ2-1; 11 bases are a match to TRBD2. The CDR3 runs 17 residues. Germline V CDR1 and CDR2: SGDLS, YYNGEE. Trimming took 3 bases from V and 6 from J; bases not matched to a gene: 11. The CDR3, as DNA: TGTGCCAGCAGCGCCCACCCCACTAGCGGGAGCCCCAATGAGCAGTTCTTC. This encodes CASSAHPTSGSPNEQFF.

Notes on this clone: The sample holds other DNA sequences that translate to the same CDR3. V gene TRBV27 combines with J gene TRBJ2-1; D call uncertain. V lost 1 base, J lost 0 bases, and 7 bases lay in between. Germline V lookup: CDR1 MNHEY, CDR2 SMNVEV (reference sequence). The length of the CDR3 is 15 residues. CDR3 bases: TGTGCCAGCAGTTTATGGGCAAGCTCCTACAATGAGCAGTTCTTC. Translating it yields CASSLWASSYNEQFF.

The gene calls are TRBV5-1 and TRBJ2-3, with D hard to call. The germline CDR1 and CDR2 sequences are SGHRS and YFSETQ. This CDR3 region has 12 residues. Trimming cost V 7 bases and J 2 bases, with 8 bases left between them. CDR3 coding DNA: TGCGCCAGCGGTCTGGTCACAGATACGCAGTATTTT. Protein sequence: CASGLVTDTQYF.

Of note for this clone: The sample carries other DNA sequences with the same CDR3. This chain joins TRBV6-5 and TRBJ1-5; D not certain. The V gene lost 5 bases and the J gene lost 4 bases, with 9 bases spanning the gap. This CDR3 comprises 13 residues. Looked up from germline, CDR1 is MNHEY and CDR2 is SVGAGI. CDR3 in amino acids: CASSPGSNQPQHF. The DNA for the CDR3 is TGTGCCAGCAGTCCAGGTTCAAATCAGCCCCAGCATTTT.

The chain couples TRBV6-4 to TRBJ1-2, with 8 bases aligning to TRBD1. The CDR3 loop spans 17 amino acids. The junction had 13 bases not matched to a gene; V was cut back by 3 bases and J by 4 bases. The germline CDR1 and CDR2 sequences are MRHNA and SNTAGT. CDR3 amino acids: CASSENMDRAISYGYTF. CDR3 nucleotides: TGTGCCAGCAGTGAGAATATGGACAGGGCAATCAGCTATGGCTACACCTTC.

To note about this clone: Other DNA sequences within the sample encode an identical CDR3. The CDR3 coding sequence is TGTGCCAGCAGCTTATCGGACACTGAAGCTTTCTTT. It codes for CASSLSDTEAFF. This chain joins TRBV7-9 and TRBJ1-1; D unresolved. The CDR3 has 12 amino acids. Between the trimmed V and J ends, which lost 2 bases and 3 bases, there was a span of 4 bases. Germline loops: CDR1 SEHNR, CDR2 FQNEAQ (reference sequence).

This sequence joins TRBV29-1 and TRBJ2-7, with D possibly being TRBD1 or TRBD2 (5 bases each). This CDR3 has 15 residues. Deletions cut 5 bases from V and 3 bases from J, with 20 bases between. The germline V gene has CDR1 SQVTM and CDR2 ANQGSEA. The CDR3, as DNA: TGCAGCGTTCTTTGGCTGAACACTGGGGGCTACGAGCAGTACTTC. Protein sequence: CSVLWLNTGGYEQYF.

DNA of the CDR3: TGTGCCAGCAGCTTCACTAGCGCGTCCCCCTACGAGCAGTACTTC. Translating it yields CASSFTSASPYEQYF. The chain joins TRBV11-2 to TRBJ2-7; TRBD2 matches 7 bases. This CDR3 contains 15 residues. Per germline, CDR1 SGHAT and CDR2 FQNNGV. V shed 3 bases, J shed 2 bases, and the junction held 7 bases outside the gene matches.

V gene TRBV27 combines with J gene TRBJ2-1, with 11 bases fitting TRBD2. Germline loops: CDR1 MNHEY, CDR2 SMNVEV (reference sequence). The CDR3 runs 15 residues. Trimming removed 4 bases from V and 8 bases from J; junction bases left unmatched: 7. The CDR3 DNA is TGTGCCAGCAGTTCCGTAGCGGGAGGGCTGGATGAGCAGTTCTTC. Its translation: CASSSVAGGLDEQFF.

The gene calls are TRBV7-9 and TRBJ2-3; D uncertain. V gave up 8 bases and J gave up 6 bases, with 6 bases separating them. CDR1 is SEHNR and CDR2 is FQNEAQ in the germline V gene (reference sequence). This CDR3 comprises 10 residues. CDR3 amino acids: CASLEDTQYF. The CDR3 nucleotides read TGTGCCAGCCTCGAGGATACGCAGTATTTT.

The V gene is TRBV19, the J gene TRBJ2-7; D may correspond to TRBD1 or TRBD2 (5 bases each). Between the trimmed V and J ends, which lost 1 base and 2 bases, there was a span of 9 bases. This CDR3 has 14 residues. Germline CDR1 LNHDA, CDR2 SQIVND (reference sequence). CDR3 sequence (DNA): TGTGCCAGTAGTATAGTGGGGGAAACCTACGAGCAGTACTTC. Residues: CASSIVGETYEQYF.

V usage is TRBV6-6 and J usage is TRBJ2-2; D remains unclear. The V end was cut by 2 bases, the J end by 5 bases, with 6 bases between. Per the germline V gene, CDR1 is MNHNY and CDR2 is SVGAGI (reference sequence). The CDR3 sequence is 13 residues long. CDR3 in amino acids: CASSYEITGELFF. The CDR3 DNA sequence: TGTGCCAGCAGTTACGAAATAACCGGGGAGCTGTTTTTT.

The chain links TRBV11-2 to TRBJ2-3; TRBD2 matches at 7 bases. The CDR3 is made up of 14 amino acids. The junction had 7 bases not matched to a gene; V was cut back by 4 bases and J by 6 bases. Per germline, CDR1 SGHAT and CDR2 FQNNGV. CDR3 amino acids: CASSSRLAYDTQYF. The CDR3 nucleotides are TGTGCCAGCAGCTCCAGACTAGCCTACGATACGCAGTATTTT.

V and J are TRBV30 and TRBJ2-5; D is undetermined. With the DNA end fitting TRBJ2-7 better, the J assignment may be wrong. This CDR3 comprises 13 residues. CDR1 and CDR2 (germline): GTSNPN, SVGIG (reference sequence). The CDR3 DNA is TGTGCCTGGAGAACCGTGGGATCCTACGAGCAGTACTTC. The encoded protein is CAWRTVGSYEQYF.

V usage is TRBV6-6 and J usage is TRBJ1-1, with D possibly being TRBD1 (6 bases). V was clipped by 2 bases and J by 7 bases, with 20 bases between them. This CDR3 contains 16 residues. Per the germline V gene, CDR1 is MNHNY and CDR2 is SVGAGI (reference sequence). The CDR3 DNA follows: TGTGCCAGCAGTTACCCCCCGGGGGCGGGTAATAATGAAGCTTTCTTT. This translates into CASSYPPGAGNNEAFF.

The chain recombines TRBV27 with TRBJ1-2, with D uncertain. Trimming left V 11 bases short and J 7 bases short, with 23 bases between. The CDR3 runs to 14 residues. CDR1 and CDR2 from the germline V gene are MNHEY and SMNVEV (reference sequence). Written as DNA, the CDR3 is TGTGCCCGTCAACCGAGACCCCCGAGGACTGGCTACACCTTC. It encodes CARQPRPPRTGYTF.

This chain uses TRBV27 with TRBJ2-2, with D perhaps matching TRBD1 or TRBD2 (5 bases each). The ends were cut back, 5 bases at V and 4 bases at J, with 17 bases in the middle. CDR1 and CDR2 (germline): MNHEY, SMNVEV (reference sequence). CDR3 length: 16 amino acids. The CDR3 DNA is TGTGCCAGCAGTATAGTCGGGACCCGGGGCACCGGGGAGCTGTTTTTT. This sequence encodes CASSIVGTRGTGELFF.

The J gene is TRBJ1-2, the V gene TRBV4-3, with D unresolved. The CDR3 covers 13 residues. V was cut by 4 bases and J by 4 bases, with 10 bases left in between. Germline-derived CDR1 and CDR2 are LGHNA and YSLEER. DNA of the CDR3: TGCGCCAGCAGCCCCGGCGACCTCTATGGCTACACCTTC. Its translation: CASSPGDLYGYTF.